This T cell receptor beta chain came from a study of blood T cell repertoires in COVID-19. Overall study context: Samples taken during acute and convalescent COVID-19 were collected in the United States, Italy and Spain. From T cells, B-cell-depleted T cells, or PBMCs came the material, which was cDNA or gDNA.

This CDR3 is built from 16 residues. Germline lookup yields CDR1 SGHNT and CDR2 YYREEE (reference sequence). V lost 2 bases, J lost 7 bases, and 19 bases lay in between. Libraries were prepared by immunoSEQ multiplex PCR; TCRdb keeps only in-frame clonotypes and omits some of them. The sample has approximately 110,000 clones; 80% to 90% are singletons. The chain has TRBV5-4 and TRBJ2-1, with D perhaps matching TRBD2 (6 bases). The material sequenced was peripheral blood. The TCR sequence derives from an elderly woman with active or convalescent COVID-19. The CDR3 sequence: CASSFSGTVPGNEQFF. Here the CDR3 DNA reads TGTGCCAGCAGCTTTTCCGGGACTGTCCCTGGGAATGAGCAGTTCTTC.